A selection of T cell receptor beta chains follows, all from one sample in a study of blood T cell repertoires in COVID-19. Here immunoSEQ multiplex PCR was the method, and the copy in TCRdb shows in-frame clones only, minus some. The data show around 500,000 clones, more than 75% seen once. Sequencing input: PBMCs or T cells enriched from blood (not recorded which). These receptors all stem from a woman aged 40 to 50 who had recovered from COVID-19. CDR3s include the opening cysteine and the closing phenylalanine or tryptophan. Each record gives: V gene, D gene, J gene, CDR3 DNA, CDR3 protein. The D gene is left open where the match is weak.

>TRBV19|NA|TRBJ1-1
TGTGCCAGTAGTAGCGTGGGGGGCACTGAAGCTTTCTTT
CASSSVGGTEAFF
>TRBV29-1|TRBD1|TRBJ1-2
TGCAGCGTGACTCCGGGGGACAGCACATATGGCTACACCTTC
CSVTPGDSTYGYTF
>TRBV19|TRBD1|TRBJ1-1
TGTGCCAGTGCCTATTTTGACAGGGGGAGGTCTGAAGCTTTCTTT
CASAYFDRGRSEAFF
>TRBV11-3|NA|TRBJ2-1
TGTGCCAGCAGCTCGAGTGCGGGTTACAATGAGCAGTTCTTC
CASSSSAGYNEQFF
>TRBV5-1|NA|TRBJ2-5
TGCGCCAGCAGCTTGGGTTCGGACAGCCAAGAGACCCAGTACTTC
CASSLGSDSQETQYF
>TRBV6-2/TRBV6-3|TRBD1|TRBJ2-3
TGTGCCAGCAGTTACCTGAGACAGGGGAGGGATACGCAGTATTTT
CASSYLRQGRDTQYF
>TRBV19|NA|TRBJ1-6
TGTGCCAGCATCGACCCGGGACAACCGTTAGGCCTCCACTTT
CASIDPGQPLGLHF
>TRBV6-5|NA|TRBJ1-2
TGTGCCAGCAGTTACTCGAACAGGGAAGACTATGGCTACACCTTC
CASSYSNREDYGYTF
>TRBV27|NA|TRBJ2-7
TGTGCCAGCAGTCAAAGTAGTCTTGAGTCCTACGAGCAGTACTTC
CASSQSSLESYEQYF
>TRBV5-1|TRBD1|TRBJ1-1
TGCGCCAGCAGCTTGAACGGACAGGGAGCTTTCTTT
CASSLNGQGAFF
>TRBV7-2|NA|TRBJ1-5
TGTGCCAGCAGCTTAGGCCAAGGGGCTTCCAGCAATCAGCCCCAGCATTTT
CASSLGQGASSNQPQHF